This T cell receptor (beta chain) came from a study of CD8 T cells in ankylosing spondylitis. Quantitative barcoded 5'-RACE was used to prepare TCR beta libraries. MiXCR was run by TCRdb on the 5' RACE reads, yielding one entry per CDR3 protein. Here the sample spans fewer than 40,000 distinct CDR3 sequences, about 31% being singletons. Study results and limitations: There was a TCR beta motif, made of several highly homologous variants, that appeared characteristic of ankylosing spondylitis blood.

In the case of this clonotype: What it binds is not known.

The germline gives CDR1 KGHDR, CDR2 SFDVKD. Trimming removed 8 bases from V and 3 bases from J; junction bases left unmatched: 2. The CDR3 loop spans 13 amino acids. This receptor was obtained from a male donor with ankylosing spondylitis. What was sequenced was synovial fluid, either unsorted or a sorted T cell fraction (not recorded which). This chain links TRBV24-1 with TRBJ2-5; 10 nucleotides match TRBD1. The DNA of the CDR3 is TGTGCCACCAAGGGGACAGGGGAAGAGACCCAGTACTTC. Its protein is CATKGTGEETQYF.